Below are 7 T cell receptor beta chains sequenced from a single sample in a study of cytomegalovirus exposure and HLA in healthy donors. PCR was performed using 60 Vbeta and 13 Jbeta primers. Repertoires were generated with immunoSEQ multiplex PCR, while TCRdb's copy carries only in-frame clones and drops some. The repertoire holds about 160,000 clones, more than 70% seen once, with about 1.5% in the top ten. The sample was PBMCs. The receptors were sampled from a male donor in good health and CMV-seronegative.

The chain employs TRBV6-1 and TRBJ1-5; TRBD1 might be the D (6 bases). Per the germline V gene, CDR1 is MNHNS and CDR2 is SASEGT. The germline V and J ends were trimmed by 6 bases and 0 bases, with 9 bases remaining between them. The CDR3 totals 14 residues. The CDR3 DNA follows: TGTGCCAGCAGACAGGGATATAGCAATCAGCCCCAGCATTTT. This sequence encodes CASRQGYSNQPQHF.

This rearrangement joins TRBV5-6 to TRBJ1-6; 7 bases fit TRBD1. With 4 bases clipped from V and 9 bases from J, the junction kept 4 bases outside the gene matches. The V gene's germline CDR1 is SGHDT and CDR2 YYEEEE. The CDR3 loop spans 13 amino acids. CDR3 region: CASSTGTASPLHF. CDR3 sequence (DNA): TGTGCCAGCAGCACCGGGACAGCTTCACCCCTCCACTTT.

The chain links TRBV30 to TRBJ2-7, with TRBD1 identical over 7 bases. This CDR3 has 13 residues. CDR1 and CDR2 (germline): GTSNPN, SVGIG (reference sequence). V lost 4 bases and J lost 6; bases outside the gene matches: 9. The CDR3 DNA reads TGTGCCTGGACTCTAACAGGGGTCGGCGAGCAGTACTTC. Encoded protein: CAWTLTGVGEQYF. Supplemented by reference TRBV30 and TRBJ2-7, the full variable domain reads SQTIHQWPATLVQPVGSPLSLECTVEGTSNPNLYWYRQAAGRGLQLLFYSVGIGQISSEVPQNLSASRPQDRQFILSSKKLLLSDSGFYLCAWTLTGVGEQYFGPGTRLTVT.

V gene TRBV5-1 combines with J gene TRBJ2-7, with 13 positions matching TRBD2. Germline CDR1 SGHRS, CDR2 YFSETQ. Trimming cost V 0 bases and J 2 bases; bases outside gene matches: 5. This CDR3 is built from 17 residues. CDR3 DNA sequence: TGCGCCAGCAGCTTGGGACTAGCGGGAGGATCCCCCTACGAGCAGTACTTC. Protein sequence: CASSLGLAGGSPYEQYF.

The V and J genes are TRBV13 and TRBJ2-3, with 10 nucleotides matching TRBD2. Germline CDR1 and CDR2: PRHDT and FYEKMQ (reference sequence). The CDR3 runs 15 residues. V lost 2 bases and J lost 4; bases outside the gene matches: 3. For the CDR3, the DNA is TGTGCCAGCAGCTTATTTAGCGGGGGGCCAGATACGCAGTATTTT. Protein: CASSLFSGGPDTQYF.

The chain links TRBV6-5 to TRBJ1-1, with D unresolved. The CDR3 covers 13 residues. Germline V CDR1 and CDR2: MNHEY, SVGAGI. V gave up 6 bases and J gave up 1 base, with 9 bases separating them. The CDR3 region is CASSQAGNTEAFF. CDR3 bases: TGTGCCAGCAGCCAAGCGGGGAACACTGAAGCTTTCTTT.

This clone has just a few counts. The V call is TRBV5-8, the J call TRBJ2-5, with D maybe TRBD1 (5 bases). The CDR3 loop spans 15 amino acids. The V gene lost 3 bases and the J gene lost 4 bases, with 16 bases spanning the gap. Looked up from germline, CDR1 is SGHTS and CDR2 is YDEGEE. The CDR3 DNA sequence: TGTGCCAGCAGCTCAAAGACCAGGGTGGGAGAGACCCAGTACTTC. It codes for CASSSKTRVGETQYF.